Listed below are T cell receptor beta chains from one sample, sequenced in a study of OX40 agonist ivuxolimab in advanced cancers. TCRdb keeps only in-frame clones here, not all; method: immunoSEQ multiplex PCR. The sample has roughly 100,000 clones, 85% to 90% seen once; the top ten hold around 1.6%. The specimen comprised CD4+ or CD8+ T cells sorted from blood, sampled in a trial of the OX40 agonist ivuxolimab. All receptors come from an adult with an advanced solid tumor such as melanoma, head and neck, liver or kidney cancer. The CDR3 runs from the conserved cysteine through the conserved F or W. D genes are given only for firm matches.

v_gene,d_gene,j_gene,CDR3aa,CDR3nt
TRBV23-1,.,TRBJ2-7,CASSHRGEQYF,TGCGCCAGCAGTCACCGGGGCGAGCAGTACTTC
TRBV5-6,.,TRBJ2-6,CASSLDPEANVLTF,TGTGCCAGCAGCTTGGACCCCGAGGCCAACGTCCTGACTTTC
TRBV19,TRBD1,TRBJ2-7,CASSFRDRGLSGSNYEQYF,TGTGCCAGTAGTTTTCGGGACAGGGGGCTATCCGGGAGTAATTACGAGCAGTACTTC
TRBV7-9,.,TRBJ1-4,CASSRGPNEKLFF,TGTGCCAGCAGCCGGGGACCGAATGAAAAACTGTTTTTT
TRBV11-2,TRBD2,TRBJ2-1,CASSLGTSGYNEQFF,TGTGCCAGCAGCTTGGGGACTAGCGGATACAATGAGCAGTTCTTC
TRBV2,.,TRBJ1-3,CASIRGFGGNTIYF,TGTGCCAGCATCCGAGGGTTCGGTGGAAACACCATATATTTT
TRBV19,TRBD2,TRBJ2-3,CASSRSGTSGGNGDTQYF,TGTGCCAGTAGTAGGTCGGGGACTAGCGGGGGGAATGGAGATACGCAGTATTTT
TRBV7-7,.,TRBJ2-1,CASSLSPRVYNEQFF,TGTGCCAGCAGCTTATCCCCCCGCGTATACAATGAGCAGTTCTTC
TRBV18,.,TRBJ1-4,CASSPGTKDEKLFF,TGTGCCAGCTCCCCCGGGACAAAGGATGAAAAACTGTTTTTT
TRBV27,.,TRBJ2-7,CASTQGRNSYEQYF,TGTGCCAGCACCCAGGGACGGAACTCCTACGAGCAGTACTTC
TRBV6-1,.,TRBJ1-4,CASSGTGKGVGEKLFF,TGTGCCAGCAGTGGAACAGGGAAAGGGGTGGGTGAAAAACTGTTTTTT
TRBV19,.,TRBJ1-5,CASSISGGNQPQHF,TGTGCCAGTAGTATCAGTGGGGGCAATCAGCCCCAGCATTTT